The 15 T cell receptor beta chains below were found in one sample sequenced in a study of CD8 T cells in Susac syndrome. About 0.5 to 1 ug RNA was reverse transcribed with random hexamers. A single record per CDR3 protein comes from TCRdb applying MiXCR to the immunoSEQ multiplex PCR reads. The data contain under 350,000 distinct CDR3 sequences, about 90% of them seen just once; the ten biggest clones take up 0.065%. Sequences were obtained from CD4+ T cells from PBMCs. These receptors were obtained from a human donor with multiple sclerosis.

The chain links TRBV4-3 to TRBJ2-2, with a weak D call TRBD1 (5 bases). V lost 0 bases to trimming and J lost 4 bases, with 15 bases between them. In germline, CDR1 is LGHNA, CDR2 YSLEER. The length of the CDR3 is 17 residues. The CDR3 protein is CASSQEGARLGTGELFF. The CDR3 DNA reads TGCGCCAGCAGCCAAGAAGGGGCTAGGTTGGGCACCGGGGAGCTGTTTTTT.

CDR3 in DNA: TGCAGCGTTGATAAGGGCGGAGAGACCCAGTACTTC. Translating it yields CSVDKGGETQYF. The chain uses TRBV29-1 and TRBJ2-5; no reliable D call. Per the germline V gene, CDR1 is SQVTM and CDR2 is ANQGSEA. The CDR3 is 12 residues long. The ends were cut back, 3 bases at V and 4 bases at J, with 9 bases in the middle.

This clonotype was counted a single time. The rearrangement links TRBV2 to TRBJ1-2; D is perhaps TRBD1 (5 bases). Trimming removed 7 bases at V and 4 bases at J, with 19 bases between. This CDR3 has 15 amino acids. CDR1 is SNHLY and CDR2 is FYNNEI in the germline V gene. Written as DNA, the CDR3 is TGTGCCAGCACCGCCTCAACAGGCGCTACCTATGGCTACACCTTC. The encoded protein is CASTASTGATYGYTF.

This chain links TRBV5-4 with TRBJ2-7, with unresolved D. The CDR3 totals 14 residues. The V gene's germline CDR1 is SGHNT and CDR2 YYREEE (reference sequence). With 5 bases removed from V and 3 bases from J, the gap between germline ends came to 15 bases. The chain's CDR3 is CASSGLTPSYEQYF. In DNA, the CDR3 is TGTGCCAGCAGTGGGTTGACACCTAGCTACGAGCAGTACTTC.

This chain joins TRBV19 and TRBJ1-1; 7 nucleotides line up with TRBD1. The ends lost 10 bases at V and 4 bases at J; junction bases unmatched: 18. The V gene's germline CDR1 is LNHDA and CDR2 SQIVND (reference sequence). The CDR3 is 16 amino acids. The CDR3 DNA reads TGTGCCACGAATGGAGGGCTCCGCAGGGGGAGCACTGAAGCTTTCTTT. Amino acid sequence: CATNGGLRRGSTEAFF.

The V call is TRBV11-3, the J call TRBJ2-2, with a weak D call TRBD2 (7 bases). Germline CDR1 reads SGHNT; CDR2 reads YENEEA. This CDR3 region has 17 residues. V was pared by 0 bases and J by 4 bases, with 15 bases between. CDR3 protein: CASSLDWGGRITGELFF. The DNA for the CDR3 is TGTGCCAGCAGCTTAGATTGGGGGGGCCGTATCACCGGGGAGCTGTTTTTT.

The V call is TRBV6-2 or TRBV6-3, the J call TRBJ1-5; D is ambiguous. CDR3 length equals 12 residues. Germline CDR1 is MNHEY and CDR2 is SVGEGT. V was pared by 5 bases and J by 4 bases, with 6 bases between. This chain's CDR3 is CASSDGNQPQHF. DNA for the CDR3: TGTGCCAGCAGTGATGGAAATCAGCCCCAGCATTTT.

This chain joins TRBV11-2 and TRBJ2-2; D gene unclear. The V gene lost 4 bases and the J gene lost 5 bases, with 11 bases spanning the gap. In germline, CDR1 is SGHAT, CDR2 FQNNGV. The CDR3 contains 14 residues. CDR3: CASSYRTRTGELFF. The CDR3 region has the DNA TGTGCCAGCAGCTACCGTACACGGACCGGGGAGCTGTTTTTT.

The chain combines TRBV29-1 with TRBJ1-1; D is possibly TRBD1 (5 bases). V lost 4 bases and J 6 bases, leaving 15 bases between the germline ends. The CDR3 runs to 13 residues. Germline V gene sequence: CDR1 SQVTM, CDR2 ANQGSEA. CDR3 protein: CSVARQGPPEAFF. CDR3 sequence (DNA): TGCAGCGTTGCCCGGCAGGGTCCTCCTGAAGCTTTCTTT.

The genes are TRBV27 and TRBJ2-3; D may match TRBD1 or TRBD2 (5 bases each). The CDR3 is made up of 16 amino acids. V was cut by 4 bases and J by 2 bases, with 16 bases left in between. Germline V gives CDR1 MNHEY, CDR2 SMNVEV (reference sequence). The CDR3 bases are TGTGCCAGCAGTTCGCTCGGGGCCGAGAACACAGATACGCAGTATTTT. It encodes CASSSLGAENTDTQYF.

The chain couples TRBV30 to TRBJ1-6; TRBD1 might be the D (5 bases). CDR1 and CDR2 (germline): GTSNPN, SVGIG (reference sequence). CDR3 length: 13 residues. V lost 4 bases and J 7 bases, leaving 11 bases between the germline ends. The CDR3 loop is CAWTGGANSPLHF. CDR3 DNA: TGTGCCTGGACGGGGGGAGCCAATTCACCCCTCCACTTT. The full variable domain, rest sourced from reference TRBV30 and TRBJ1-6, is SQTIHQWPATLVQPVGSPLSLECTVEGTSNPNLYWYRQAAGRGLQLLFYSVGIGQISSEVPQNLSASRPQDRQFILSSKKLLLSDSGFYLCAWTGGANSPLHFGNGTRLTVT.

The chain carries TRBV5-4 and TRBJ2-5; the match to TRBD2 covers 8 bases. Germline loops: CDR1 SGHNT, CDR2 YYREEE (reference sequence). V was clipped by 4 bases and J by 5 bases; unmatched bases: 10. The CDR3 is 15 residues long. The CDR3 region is CASSRPGGEGETQYF. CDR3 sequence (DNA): TGTGCCAGCAGCCGTCCGGGGGGGGAGGGGGAGACCCAGTACTTC.

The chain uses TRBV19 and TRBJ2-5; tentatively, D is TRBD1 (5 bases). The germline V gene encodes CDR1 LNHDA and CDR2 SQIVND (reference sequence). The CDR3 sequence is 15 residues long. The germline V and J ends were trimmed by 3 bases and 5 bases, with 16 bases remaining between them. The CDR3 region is CASSMVRARAETQYF. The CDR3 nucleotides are TGTGCCAGTAGTATGGTCAGGGCGAGAGCGGAGACCCAGTACTTC.

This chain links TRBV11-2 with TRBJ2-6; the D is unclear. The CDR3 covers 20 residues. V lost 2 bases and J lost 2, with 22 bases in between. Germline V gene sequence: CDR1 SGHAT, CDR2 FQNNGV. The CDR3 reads CASSLLRARVPVAGANVLTF. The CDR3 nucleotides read TGTGCCAGCAGCTTACTTCGAGCTCGAGTTCCGGTTGCTGGGGCCAACGTCCTGACTTTC.

The CDR3 nucleotides are TGTGCCACCAGTGTAAATAAGGACACTGAAGCTTTCTTT. It specifies CATSVNKDTEAFF. The chain has TRBV24-1 and TRBJ1-1; D gene unclear. V was shortened by 5 bases and J by 3 bases, with 9 bases between the two germline ends. Germline V lookup: CDR1 KGHDR, CDR2 SFDVKD. The CDR3 is 13 amino acids.